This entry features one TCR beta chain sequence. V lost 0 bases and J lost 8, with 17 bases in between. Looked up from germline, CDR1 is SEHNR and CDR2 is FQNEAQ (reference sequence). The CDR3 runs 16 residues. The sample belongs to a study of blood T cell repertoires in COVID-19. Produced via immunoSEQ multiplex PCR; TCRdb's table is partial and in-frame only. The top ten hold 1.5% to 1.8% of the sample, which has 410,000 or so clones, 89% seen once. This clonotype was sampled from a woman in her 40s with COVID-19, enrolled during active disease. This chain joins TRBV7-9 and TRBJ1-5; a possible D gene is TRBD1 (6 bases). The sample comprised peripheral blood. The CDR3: CASSLAFGAGDKPQHF. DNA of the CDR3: TGTGCCAGCAGCTTAGCTTTCGGCGCAGGGGACAAGCCCCAGCATTTT. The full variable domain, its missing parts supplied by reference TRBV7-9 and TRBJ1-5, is DTGVSQNPRHKITKRGQNVTFRCDPISEHNRLYWYRQTLGQGPEFLTYFQNEAQLEKSRLLSDRFSAERPKGSFSTLEIQRTEQGDSAMYLCASSLAFGAGDKPQHFGDGTRLSIL.